The T cell receptor beta chain described here comes from a study of T cells expressing NK-cell markers. Libraries used 5'RACE template switching adding universal primer site and UMIs. TCRdb reprocessed the 5' RACE reads, with one entry per CDR3 protein and no DNA. The sample has 400,000 or so distinct CDR3 sequences. Germline CDR1 and CDR2: PRHDT and FYEKMQ (reference sequence). This CDR3 region has 13 residues. The specimen was blood T cells: a sorted CD56 or NKG2C T cell subset, CD4+ or CD8+ T cells, or bulk PBMC T cells (not recorded which). This receptor was obtained from a woman aged 45-60 years in good health. V gene TRBV13 combines with J gene TRBJ2-1; TCRdb calls TRBD1, which cannot be checked without DNA. The CDR3 region is CASRSTGGNEQFF.